This T cell receptor beta chain was retrieved from a study of TIL therapy for anti-PD-1-resistant metastatic lung cancer. Looking at the study overall: Median patient age was 54, ranging roughly 38-85 years. Study-wide results and caveats: TIL clonotype persistence in blood showed no apparent association with response.

This clone is labeled medium-sized. Antigen: not known. The sample's time point: pre-treatment sample, taken before nivolumab and TIL therapy. Germline V gene data show CDR1 as SGHTA and CDR2 as FQGNSA. Deletions cut 6 bases from V and 1 base from J, with 16 bases between. This CDR3 has 15 residues. This was the immunoSEQ v3 assay. Each library reached about 2 million read pairs, or 5-6 million at deep level. Profiled with immunoSEQ multiplex PCR; TCRdb holds only in-frame clones, not every one. Seen here are fewer than 20,000 clones, about four fifths observed once, and the top ten hold approximately 2%.

The rearrangement uses TRBV7-2 and TRBJ2-7; D possibly corresponds to TRBD1 (6 bases). Source: blood, taken at baseline. This TCR came from a person between 25 and 79 years old with non-small cell lung cancer. CDR3 region: CASRSTGSPSYEQYF. CDR3 sequence (DNA): TGTGCCAGCAGATCCACAGGGTCACCATCCTACGAGCAGTACTTC.